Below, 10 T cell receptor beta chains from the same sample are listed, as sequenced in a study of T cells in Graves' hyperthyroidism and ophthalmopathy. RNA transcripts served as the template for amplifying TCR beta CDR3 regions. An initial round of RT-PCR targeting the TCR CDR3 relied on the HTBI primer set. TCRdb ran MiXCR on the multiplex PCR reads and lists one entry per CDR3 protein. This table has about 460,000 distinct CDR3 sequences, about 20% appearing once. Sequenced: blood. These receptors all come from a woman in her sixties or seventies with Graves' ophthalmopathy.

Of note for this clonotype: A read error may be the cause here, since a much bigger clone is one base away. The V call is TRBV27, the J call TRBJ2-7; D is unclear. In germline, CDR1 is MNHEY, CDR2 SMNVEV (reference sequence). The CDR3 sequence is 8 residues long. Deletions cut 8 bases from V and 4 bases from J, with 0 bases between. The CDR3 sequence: CASYEQYF. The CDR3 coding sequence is TGTGCCAGCTACGAGCAGTACTTC.

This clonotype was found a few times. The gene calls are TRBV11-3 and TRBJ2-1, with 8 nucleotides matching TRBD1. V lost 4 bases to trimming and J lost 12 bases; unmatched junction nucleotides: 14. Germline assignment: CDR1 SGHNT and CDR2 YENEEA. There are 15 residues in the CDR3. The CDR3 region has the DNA TGTGCCAGCAGCTCGAGCCCGGGACAGGCCTATGGGCAGTTCTTC. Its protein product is CASSSSPGQAYGQFF.

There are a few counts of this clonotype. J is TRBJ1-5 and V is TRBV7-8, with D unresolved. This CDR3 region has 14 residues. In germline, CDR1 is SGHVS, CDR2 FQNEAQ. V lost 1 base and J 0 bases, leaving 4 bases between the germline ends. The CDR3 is CASSLGNSNQPQHF. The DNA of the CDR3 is TGTGCCAGCAGCTTAGGGAATAGCAATCAGCCCCAGCATTTT.

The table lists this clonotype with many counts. The DNA for the CDR3 is TGTGCCACCAGCAGGGTAGCCGGGACACTGAACACTGAAGCTTTCTTT. Protein sequence: CATSRVAGTLNTEAFF. The chain couples TRBV15 to TRBJ1-1; maybe TRBD1 (6 bases). This CDR3 contains 16 residues. The V gene's germline CDR1 is LNHNV and CDR2 YYDKDF (reference sequence). Trimming shortened V by 3 bases and J by 0 bases, and 14 bases separated the two germline ends.

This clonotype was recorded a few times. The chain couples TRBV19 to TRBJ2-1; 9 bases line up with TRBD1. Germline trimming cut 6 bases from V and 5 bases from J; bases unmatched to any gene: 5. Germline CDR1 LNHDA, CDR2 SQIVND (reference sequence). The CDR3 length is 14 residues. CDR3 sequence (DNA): TGTGCCAGTAGAAGGGACAGGGCGCACAATGAGCAGTTCTTC. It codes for CASRRDRAHNEQFF.

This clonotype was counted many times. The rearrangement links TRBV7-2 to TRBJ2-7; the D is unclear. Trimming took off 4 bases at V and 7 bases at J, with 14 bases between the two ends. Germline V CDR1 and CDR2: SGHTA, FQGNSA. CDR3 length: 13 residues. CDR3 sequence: CASSSSPWMEQYF. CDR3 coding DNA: TGTGCCAGCAGCTCTTCCCCTTGGATGGAGCAGTACTTC.

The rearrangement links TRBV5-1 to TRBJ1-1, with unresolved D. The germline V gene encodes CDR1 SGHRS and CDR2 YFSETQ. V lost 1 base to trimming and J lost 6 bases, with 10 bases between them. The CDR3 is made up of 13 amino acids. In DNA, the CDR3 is TGCGCCAGCAGCTTGACGGTAAAGGCTGAAGCTTTCTTT. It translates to CASSLTVKAEAFF.

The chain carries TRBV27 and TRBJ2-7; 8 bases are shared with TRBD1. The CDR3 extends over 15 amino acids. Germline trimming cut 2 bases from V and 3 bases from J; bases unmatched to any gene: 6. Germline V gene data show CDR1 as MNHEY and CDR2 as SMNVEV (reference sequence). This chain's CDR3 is CASSLGTGNRYEQYF. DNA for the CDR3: TGTGCCAGCAGTTTAGGGACAGGCAATCGCTACGAGCAGTACTTC.

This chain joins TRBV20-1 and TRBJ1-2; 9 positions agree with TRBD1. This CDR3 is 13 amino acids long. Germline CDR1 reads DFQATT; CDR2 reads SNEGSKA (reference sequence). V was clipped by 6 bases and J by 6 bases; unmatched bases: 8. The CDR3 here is CSAETGGVHGYTF. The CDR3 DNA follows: TGCAGTGCGGAAACAGGGGGCGTTCATGGCTACACCTTC.

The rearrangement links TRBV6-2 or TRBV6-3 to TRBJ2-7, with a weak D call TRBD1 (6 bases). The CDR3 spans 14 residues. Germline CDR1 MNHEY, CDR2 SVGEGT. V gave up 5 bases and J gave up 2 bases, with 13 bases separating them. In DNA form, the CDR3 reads TGTGCCAGCAGTGTCCGGGACACCACCTACGAGCAGTACTTC. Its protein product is CASSVRDTTYEQYF.